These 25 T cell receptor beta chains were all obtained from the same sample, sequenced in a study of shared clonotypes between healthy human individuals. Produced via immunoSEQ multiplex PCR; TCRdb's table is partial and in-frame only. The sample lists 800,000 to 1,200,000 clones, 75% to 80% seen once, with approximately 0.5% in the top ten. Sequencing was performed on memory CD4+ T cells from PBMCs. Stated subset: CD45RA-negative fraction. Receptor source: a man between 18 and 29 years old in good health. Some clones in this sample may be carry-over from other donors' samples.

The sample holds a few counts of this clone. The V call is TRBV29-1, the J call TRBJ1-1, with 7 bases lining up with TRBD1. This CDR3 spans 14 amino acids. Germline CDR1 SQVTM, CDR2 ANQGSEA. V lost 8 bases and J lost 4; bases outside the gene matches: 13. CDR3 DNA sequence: TGCAGCATCCTCGGGGGCAGGGGGTCCACTGAAGCTTTCTTT. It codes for CSILGGRGSTEAFF.

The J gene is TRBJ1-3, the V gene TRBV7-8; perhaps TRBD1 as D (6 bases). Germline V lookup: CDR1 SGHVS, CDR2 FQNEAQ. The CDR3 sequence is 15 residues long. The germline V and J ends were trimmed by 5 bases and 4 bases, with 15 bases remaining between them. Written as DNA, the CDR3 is TGTGCCAGCAGCATAGGAGACAGGAGAGGAAACACCATATATTTT. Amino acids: CASSIGDRRGNTIYF.

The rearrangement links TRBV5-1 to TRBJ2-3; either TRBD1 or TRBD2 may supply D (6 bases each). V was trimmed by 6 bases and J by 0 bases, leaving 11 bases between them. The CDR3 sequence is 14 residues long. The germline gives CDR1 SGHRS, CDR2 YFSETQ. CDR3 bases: TGCGCCAGCACCCCGGGGGCTAGCACAGATACGCAGTATTTT. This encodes CASTPGASTDTQYF. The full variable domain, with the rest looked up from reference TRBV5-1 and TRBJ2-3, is KAGVTQTPRYLIKTRGQQVTLSCSPISGHRSVSWYQQTPGQGLQFLFEYFSETQRNKGNFPGRFSGRQFSNSRSEMNVSTLELGDSALYLCASTPGASTDTQYFGPGTRLTVL.

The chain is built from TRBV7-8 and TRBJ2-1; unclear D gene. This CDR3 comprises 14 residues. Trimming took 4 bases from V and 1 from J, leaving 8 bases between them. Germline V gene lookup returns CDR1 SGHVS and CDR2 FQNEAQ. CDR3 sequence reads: CASSSMGSYNEQFF. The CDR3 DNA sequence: TGTGCCAGCAGCTCGATGGGTTCCTACAATGAGCAGTTCTTC.

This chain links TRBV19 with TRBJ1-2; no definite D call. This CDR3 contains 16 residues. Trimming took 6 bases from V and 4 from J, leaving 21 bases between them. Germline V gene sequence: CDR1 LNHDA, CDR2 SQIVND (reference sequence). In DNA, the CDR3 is TGTGCCAGTAGCCAACGGCACCTCCCACAAGGCTATGGCTACACCTTC. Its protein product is CASSQRHLPQGYGYTF.

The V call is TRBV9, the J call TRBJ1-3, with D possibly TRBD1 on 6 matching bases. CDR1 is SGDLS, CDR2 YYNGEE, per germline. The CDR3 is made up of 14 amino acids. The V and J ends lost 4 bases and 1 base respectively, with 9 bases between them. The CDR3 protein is CASSQTGSGNTIYF. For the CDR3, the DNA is TGTGCCAGCAGCCAAACAGGGTCTGGAAACACCATATATTTT.

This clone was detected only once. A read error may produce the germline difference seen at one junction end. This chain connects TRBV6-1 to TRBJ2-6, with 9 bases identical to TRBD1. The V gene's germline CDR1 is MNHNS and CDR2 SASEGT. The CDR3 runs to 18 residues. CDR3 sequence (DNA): TGTGCCAGCAGCGAAGACAGGGGGAACCCCTCTGGGGCCAACGTCCTGACTTTC. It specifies CASSEDRGNPSGANVLTF.

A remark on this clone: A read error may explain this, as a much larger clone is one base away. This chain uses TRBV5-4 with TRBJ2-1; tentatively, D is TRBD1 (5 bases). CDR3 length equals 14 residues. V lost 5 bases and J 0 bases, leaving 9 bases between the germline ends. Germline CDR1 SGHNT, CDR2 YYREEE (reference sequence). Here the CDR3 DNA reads TGTGCCAGCAGTGGGGCCAGCTCCTACAATGAGCAGTTCTTC. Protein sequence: CASSGASSYNEQFF.

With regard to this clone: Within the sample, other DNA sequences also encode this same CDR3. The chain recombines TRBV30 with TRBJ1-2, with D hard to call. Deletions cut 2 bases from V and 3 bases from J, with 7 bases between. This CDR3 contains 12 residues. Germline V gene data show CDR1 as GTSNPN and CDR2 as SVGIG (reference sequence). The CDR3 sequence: CAWSTGDYGYTF. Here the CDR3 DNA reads TGTGCCTGGAGTACCGGGGACTATGGCTACACCTTC. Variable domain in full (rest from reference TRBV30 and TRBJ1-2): SQTIHQWPATLVQPVGSPLSLECTVEGTSNPNLYWYRQAAGRGLQLLFYSVGIGQISSEVPQNLSASRPQDRQFILSSKKLLLSDSGFYLCAWSTGDYGYTFGSGTRLTVV.

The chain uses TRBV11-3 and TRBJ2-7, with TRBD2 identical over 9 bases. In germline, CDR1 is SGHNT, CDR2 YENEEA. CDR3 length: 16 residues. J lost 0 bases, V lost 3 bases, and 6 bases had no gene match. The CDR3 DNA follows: TGTGCCAGCAGCTTGTATGGTAGCGGGAGCTCCTACGAGCAGTACTTC. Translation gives CASSLYGSGSSYEQYF.

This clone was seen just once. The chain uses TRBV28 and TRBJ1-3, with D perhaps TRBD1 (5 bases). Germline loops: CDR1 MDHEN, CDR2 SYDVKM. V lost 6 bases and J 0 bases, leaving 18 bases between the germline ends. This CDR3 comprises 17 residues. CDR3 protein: CASSTRAGPPSGNTIYF. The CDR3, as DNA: TGTGCCAGCAGCACGAGGGCAGGGCCTCCCTCTGGAAACACCATATATTTT.

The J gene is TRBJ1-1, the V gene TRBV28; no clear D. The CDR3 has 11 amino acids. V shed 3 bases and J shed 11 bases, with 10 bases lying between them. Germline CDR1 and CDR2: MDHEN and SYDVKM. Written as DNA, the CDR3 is TGTGCCAGCAGTTTTCGGGGAGGTGCTTTCTTT. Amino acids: CASSFRGGAFF.

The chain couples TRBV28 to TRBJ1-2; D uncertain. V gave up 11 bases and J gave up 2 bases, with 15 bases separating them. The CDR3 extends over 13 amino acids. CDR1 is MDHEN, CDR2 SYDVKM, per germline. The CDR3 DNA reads TGTGCCGCCCTAGAGGACCTGAACTATGGCTACACCTTC. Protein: CAALEDLNYGYTF.

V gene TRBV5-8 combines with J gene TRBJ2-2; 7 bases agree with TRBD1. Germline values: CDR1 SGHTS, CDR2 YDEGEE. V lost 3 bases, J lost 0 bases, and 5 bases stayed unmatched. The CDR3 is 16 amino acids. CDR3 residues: CASSYRQGTNTGELFF. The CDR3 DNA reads TGTGCCAGCAGCTACCGACAGGGAACGAACACCGGGGAGCTGTTTTTT.

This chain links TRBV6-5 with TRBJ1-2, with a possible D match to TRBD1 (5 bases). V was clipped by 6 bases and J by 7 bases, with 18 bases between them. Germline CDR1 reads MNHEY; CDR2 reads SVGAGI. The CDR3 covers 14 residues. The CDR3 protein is CASSSGTDVFGYTF. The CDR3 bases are TGTGCCAGCAGCTCCGGGACCGACGTCTTTGGCTACACCTTC.

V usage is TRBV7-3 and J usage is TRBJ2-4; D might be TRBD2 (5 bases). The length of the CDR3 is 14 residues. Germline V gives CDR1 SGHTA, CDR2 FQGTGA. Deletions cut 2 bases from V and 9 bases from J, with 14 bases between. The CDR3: CASSLEAGPSIQYF. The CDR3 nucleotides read TGTGCCAGCAGCTTAGAGGCGGGTCCTTCCATTCAGTACTTC.

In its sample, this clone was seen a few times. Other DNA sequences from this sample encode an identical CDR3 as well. The CDR3 nucleotides read TGTGCCTGGAGTGTAAGCGGAAGAAACATTCAGTACTTC. Protein product: CAWSVSGRNIQYF. The chain links TRBV30 to TRBJ2-4; possible D gene TRBD2, 5 bases. This CDR3 is built from 13 residues. The V gene lost 0 bases and the J gene lost 6 bases, with 9 bases spanning the gap. The germline gives CDR1 GTSNPN, CDR2 SVGIG (reference sequence).

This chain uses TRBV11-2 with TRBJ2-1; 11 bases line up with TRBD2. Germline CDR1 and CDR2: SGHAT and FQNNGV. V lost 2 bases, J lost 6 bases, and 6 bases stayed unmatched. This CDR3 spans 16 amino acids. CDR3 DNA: TGTGCCAGCAGCTTAAGCGTAGGGACTAGCGGCAATGAGCAGTTCTTC. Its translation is CASSLSVGTSGNEQFF.

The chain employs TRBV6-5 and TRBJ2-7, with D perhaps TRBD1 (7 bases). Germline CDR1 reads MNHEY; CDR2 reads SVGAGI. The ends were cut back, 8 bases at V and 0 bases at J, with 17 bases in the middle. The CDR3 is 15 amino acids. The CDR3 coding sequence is TGTGCCAGCCACCCCGGGGGACAGAGCTCCTACGAGCAGTACTTC. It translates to CASHPGGQSSYEQYF.

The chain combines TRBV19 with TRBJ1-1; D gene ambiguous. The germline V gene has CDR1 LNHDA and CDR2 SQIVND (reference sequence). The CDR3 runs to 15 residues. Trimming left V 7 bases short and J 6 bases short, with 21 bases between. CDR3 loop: CASTYSAVRVAEAFF. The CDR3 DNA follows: TGTGCCAGTACGTATTCGGCAGTGAGGGTGGCTGAAGCTTTCTTT. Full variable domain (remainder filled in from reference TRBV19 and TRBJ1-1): DGGITQSPKYLFRKEGQNVTLSCEQNLNHDAMYWYRQDPGQGLRLIYYSQIVNDFQKGDIAEGYSVSREKKESFPLTVTSAQKNPTAFYLCASTYSAVRVAEAFFGQGTRLTVV.

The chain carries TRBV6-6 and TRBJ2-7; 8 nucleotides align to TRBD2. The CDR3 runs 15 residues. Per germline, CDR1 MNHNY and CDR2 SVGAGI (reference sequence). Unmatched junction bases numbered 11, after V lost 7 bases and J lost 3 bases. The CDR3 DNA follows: TGTGCCAGCACCAAAGGACTAGCCGAGAGCTACGAGCAGTACTTC. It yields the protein CASTKGLAESYEQYF.

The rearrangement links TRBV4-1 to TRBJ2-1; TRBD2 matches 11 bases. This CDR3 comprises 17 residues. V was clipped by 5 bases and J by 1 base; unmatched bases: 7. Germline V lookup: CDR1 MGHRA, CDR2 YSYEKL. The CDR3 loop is CASSGTTSGRSYNEQFF. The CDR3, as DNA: TGCGCCAGCAGCGGGACCACTAGCGGGAGATCCTACAATGAGCAGTTCTTC.

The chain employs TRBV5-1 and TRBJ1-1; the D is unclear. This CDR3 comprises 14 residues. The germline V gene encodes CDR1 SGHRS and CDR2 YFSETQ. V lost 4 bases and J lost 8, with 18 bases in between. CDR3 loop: CASSAVGERSEAFF. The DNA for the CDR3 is TGCGCCAGCAGCGCTGTCGGGGAAAGGTCAGAAGCTTTCTTT.

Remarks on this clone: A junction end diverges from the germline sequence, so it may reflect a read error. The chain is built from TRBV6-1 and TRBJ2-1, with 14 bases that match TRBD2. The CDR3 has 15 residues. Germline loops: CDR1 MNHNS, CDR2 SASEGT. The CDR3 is CASSVRLAGGNEQIF. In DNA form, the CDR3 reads TGTGCCAGCAGTGTGAGACTAGCGGGAGGGAATGAGCAGATCTTC.

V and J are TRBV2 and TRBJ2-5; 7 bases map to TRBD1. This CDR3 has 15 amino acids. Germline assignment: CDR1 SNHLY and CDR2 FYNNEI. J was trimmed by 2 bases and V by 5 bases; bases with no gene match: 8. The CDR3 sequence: CASSPTGTEQETQYF. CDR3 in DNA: TGTGCCAGCAGTCCCACCGGGACAGAACAAGAGACCCAGTACTTC.